The clone carrying this TCR beta chain was seen once. The antigen is not known. Germline and junction disagree at one end, which may indicate a read error. The study made its TCR cDNA through 5'RACE template switching. That step introduced a universal primer site along with UMIs. In TCRdb, the 5' RACE reads were re-called with MiXCR into one record per CDR3 protein. The sample contains fewer than 450,000 distinct CDR3 sequences, approximately 3.9% of which appear only once. The data derive from a study of T cells after yellow fever vaccination. Germline CDR1 and CDR2: SGHRS and YFSETQ. The CDR3 contains 16 residues. Notes on the study in general: It was a weaker secondary response, yet one that peaked faster, at day 5 versus 15. A small share of clonotypes appeared in both CD4 and CD8 compartments. Post-booster samples contained most primary-vaccination clones (around 95% CD4, around 90% CD8).

This chain uses TRBV5-1 with TRBJ1-3; no definite D call. This clonotype originated in a man between 18 and 29 years old who received the YFV17D yellow fever vaccine. Here the sequenced sample was PBMCs, taken 5 days after the yellow fever booster vaccination. The CDR3 bases are TGCGCCGGCAGCTTGTTAGGCTGGAGCTCTGGAAACACCATATATTTT. It yields the protein CAGSLLGWSSGNTIYF.